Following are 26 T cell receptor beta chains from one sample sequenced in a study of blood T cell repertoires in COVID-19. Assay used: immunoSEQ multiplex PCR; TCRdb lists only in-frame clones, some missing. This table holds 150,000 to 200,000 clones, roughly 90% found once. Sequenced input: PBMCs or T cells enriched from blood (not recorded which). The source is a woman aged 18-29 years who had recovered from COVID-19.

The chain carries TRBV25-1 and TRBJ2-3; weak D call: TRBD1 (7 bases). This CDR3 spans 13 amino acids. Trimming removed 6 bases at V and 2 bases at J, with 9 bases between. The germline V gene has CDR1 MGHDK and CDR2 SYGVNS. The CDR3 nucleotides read TGTGCCAGCAGGGAGGGGGCCACAGATACGCAGTATTTT. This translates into CASREGATDTQYF.

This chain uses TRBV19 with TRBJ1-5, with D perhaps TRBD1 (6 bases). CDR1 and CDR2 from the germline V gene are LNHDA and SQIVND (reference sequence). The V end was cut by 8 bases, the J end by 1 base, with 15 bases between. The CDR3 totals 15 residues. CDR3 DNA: TGTGCCAGTCGGGACATAAGTTGGAGCAATCAGCCCCAGCATTTT. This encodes CASRDISWSNQPQHF.

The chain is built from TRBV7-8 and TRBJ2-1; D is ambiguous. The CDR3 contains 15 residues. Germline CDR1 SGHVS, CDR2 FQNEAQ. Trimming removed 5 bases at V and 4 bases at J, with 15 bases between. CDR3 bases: TGTGCCAGCAGCCATACCGTGGCCGTGTACAATGAGCAGTTCTTC. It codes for CASSHTVAVYNEQFF.

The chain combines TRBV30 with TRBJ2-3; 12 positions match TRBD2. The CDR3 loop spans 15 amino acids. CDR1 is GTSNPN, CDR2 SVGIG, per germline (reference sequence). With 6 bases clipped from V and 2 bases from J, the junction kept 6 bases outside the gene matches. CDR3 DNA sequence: TGTGCCTGCCAACTAGCGGGAGGCCCCACAGATACGCAGTATTTT. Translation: CACQLAGGPTDTQYF.

The CDR3 DNA reads as TGTGCCAGCAGTTCACTCACCGGGACAGGAGGAAATAATTCACCCCTCCACTTT. Protein sequence: CASSSLTGTGGNNSPLHF. The chain employs TRBV27 and TRBJ1-6; TRBD1 matches 8 bases. The CDR3 is 18 residues long. Germline assignment: CDR1 MNHEY and CDR2 SMNVEV (reference sequence). The junction had 13 bases not matched to a gene; V was cut back by 4 bases and J by 5 bases.

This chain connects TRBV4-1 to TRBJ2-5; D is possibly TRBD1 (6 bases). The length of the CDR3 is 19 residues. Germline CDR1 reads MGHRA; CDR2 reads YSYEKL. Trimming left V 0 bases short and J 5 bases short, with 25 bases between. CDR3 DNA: TGCGCCAGCAGCCAAGATTGGCTGTCGGGACAAGGGGCTAGGGAGACCCAGTACTTC. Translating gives CASSQDWLSGQGARETQYF.

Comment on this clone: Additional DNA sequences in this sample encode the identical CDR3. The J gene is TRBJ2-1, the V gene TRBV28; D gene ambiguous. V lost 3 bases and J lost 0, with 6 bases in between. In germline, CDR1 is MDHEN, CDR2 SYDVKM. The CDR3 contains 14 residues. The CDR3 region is CASSLLSSYNEQFF. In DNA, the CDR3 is TGTGCCAGCAGTTTGCTCAGCTCCTACAATGAGCAGTTCTTC.

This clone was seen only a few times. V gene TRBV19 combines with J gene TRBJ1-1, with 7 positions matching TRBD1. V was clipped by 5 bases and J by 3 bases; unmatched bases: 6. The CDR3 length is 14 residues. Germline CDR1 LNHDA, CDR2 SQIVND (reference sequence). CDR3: CASSSYRGHTEAFF. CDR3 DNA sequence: TGTGCCAGTAGTTCCTACAGGGGTCACACTGAAGCTTTCTTT.

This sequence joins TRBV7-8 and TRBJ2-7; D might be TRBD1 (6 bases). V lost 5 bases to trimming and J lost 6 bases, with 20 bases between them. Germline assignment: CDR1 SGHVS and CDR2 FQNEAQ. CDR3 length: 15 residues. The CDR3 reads CASSRGSDSYSEQYF. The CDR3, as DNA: TGTGCCAGCAGCCGAGGGTCGGACAGCTACAGCGAGCAGTACTTC.

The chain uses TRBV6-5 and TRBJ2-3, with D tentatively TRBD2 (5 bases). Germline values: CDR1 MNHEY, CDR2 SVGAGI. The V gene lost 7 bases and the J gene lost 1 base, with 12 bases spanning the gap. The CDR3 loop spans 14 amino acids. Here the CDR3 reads CASNTGWGTDTQYF. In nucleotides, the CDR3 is TGTGCCAGCAATACGGGGTGGGGCACAGATACGCAGTATTTT.

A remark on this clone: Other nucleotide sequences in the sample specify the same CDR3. CDR3 in amino acids: CASTTGGQPQHF. In DNA, the CDR3 is TGTGCCAGCACAACAGGTGGGCAGCCCCAGCATTTT. The V call is TRBV27, the J call TRBJ1-5; a possible D gene is TRBD1 (5 bases). This CDR3 is built from 12 residues. The ends were cut back, 7 bases at V and 7 bases at J, with 11 bases in the middle. In germline, CDR1 is MNHEY, CDR2 SMNVEV (reference sequence).

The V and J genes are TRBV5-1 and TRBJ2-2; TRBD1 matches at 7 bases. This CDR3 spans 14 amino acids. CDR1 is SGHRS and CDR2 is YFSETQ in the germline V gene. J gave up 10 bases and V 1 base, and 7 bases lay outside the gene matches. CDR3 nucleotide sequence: TGCGCCAGCAGCTTGAGGGGGCCACCCGCGGAGCTGTTTTTT. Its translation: CASSLRGPPAELFF.

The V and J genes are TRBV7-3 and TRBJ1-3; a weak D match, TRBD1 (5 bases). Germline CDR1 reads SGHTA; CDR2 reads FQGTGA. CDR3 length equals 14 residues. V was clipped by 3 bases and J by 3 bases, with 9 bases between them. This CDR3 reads CASSLGGSGNTIYF. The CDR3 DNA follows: TGTGCCAGCAGCTTGGGGGGAAGTGGAAACACCATATATTTT.

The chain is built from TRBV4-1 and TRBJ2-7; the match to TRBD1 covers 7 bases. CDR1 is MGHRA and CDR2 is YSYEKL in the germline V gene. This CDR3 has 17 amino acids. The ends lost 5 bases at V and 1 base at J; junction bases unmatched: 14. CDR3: CASSDYPQGLGSYEQYF. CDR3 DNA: TGCGCCAGCAGCGATTACCCACAGGGGTTAGGGTCCTACGAGCAGTACTTC.

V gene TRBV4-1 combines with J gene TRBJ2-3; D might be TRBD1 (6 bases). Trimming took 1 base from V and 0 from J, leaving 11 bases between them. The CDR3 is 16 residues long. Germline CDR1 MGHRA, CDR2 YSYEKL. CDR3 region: CASSQGTVSSTDTQYF. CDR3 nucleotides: TGCGCCAGCAGCCAAGGGACAGTCTCTAGCACAGATACGCAGTATTTT.

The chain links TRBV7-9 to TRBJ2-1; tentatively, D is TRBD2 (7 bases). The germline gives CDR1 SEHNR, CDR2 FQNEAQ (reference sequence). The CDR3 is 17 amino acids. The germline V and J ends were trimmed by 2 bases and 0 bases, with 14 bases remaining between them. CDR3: CASSLRGGISSYNEQFF. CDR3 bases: TGTGCCAGCAGCTTAAGGGGGGGAATAAGCTCCTACAATGAGCAGTTCTTC. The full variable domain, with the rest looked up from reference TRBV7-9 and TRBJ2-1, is DTGVSQNPRHKITKRGQNVTFRCDPISEHNRLYWYRQTLGQGPEFLTYFQNEAQLEKSRLLSDRFSAERPKGSFSTLEIQRTEQGDSAMYLCASSLRGGISSYNEQFFGPGTRLTVL.

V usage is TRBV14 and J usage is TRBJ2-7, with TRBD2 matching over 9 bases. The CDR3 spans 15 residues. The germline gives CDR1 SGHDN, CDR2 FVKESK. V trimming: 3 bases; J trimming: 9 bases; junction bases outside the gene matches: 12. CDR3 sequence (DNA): TGTGCCAGCAGCCATAAACTAGCGGGCAAAGTGTCGCAGTACTTC. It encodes CASSHKLAGKVSQYF.

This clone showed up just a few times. CDR3 nucleotide sequence: TGTGCCAGCAGCTGGGATGCAGGGGGAAATTCACCCCTCCACTTT. Translating gives CASSWDAGGNSPLHF. The V gene is TRBV5-4, the J gene TRBJ1-6; 7 bases align to TRBD1. CDR1 is SGHNT and CDR2 is YYREEE in the germline V gene (reference sequence). The trim removed 3 bases at V and 7 bases at J, leaving 7 bases unmatched. The CDR3 sequence is 15 residues long.

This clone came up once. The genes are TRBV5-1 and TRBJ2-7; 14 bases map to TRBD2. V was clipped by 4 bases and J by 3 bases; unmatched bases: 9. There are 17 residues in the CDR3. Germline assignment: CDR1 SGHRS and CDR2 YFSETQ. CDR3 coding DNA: TGCGCCAGCAGCCCCGAAGGACTAGCGGGAGGACTCTACGAGCAGTACTTC. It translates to CASSPEGLAGGLYEQYF. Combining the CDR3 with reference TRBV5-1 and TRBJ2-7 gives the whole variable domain KAGVTQTPRYLIKTRGQQVTLSCSPISGHRSVSWYQQTPGQGLQFLFEYFSETQRNKGNFPGRFSGRQFSNSRSEMNVSTLELGDSALYLCASSPEGLAGGLYEQYFGPGTRLTVT.

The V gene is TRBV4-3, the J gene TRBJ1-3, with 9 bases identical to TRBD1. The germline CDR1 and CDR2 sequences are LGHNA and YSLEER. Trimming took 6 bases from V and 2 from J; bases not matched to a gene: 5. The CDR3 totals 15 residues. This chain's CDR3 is CASRPTGGAGNTIYF. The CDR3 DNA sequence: TGCGCCAGCAGACCGACAGGGGGAGCTGGAAACACCATATATTTT.

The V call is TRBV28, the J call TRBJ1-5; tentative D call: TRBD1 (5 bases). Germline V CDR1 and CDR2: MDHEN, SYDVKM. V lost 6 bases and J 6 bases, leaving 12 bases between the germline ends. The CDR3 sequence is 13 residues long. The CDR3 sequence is CASSIGGSQPQHF. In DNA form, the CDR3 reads TGTGCCAGCAGCATTGGGGGGAGTCAGCCCCAGCATTTT.

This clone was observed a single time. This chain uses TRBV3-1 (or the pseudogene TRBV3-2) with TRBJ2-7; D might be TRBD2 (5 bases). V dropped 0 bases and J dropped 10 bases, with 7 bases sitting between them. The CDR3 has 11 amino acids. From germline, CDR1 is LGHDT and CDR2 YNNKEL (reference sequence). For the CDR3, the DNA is TGTGCCAGCAGCCAAGATCGGACTCAGTACTTC. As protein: CASSQDRTQYF.

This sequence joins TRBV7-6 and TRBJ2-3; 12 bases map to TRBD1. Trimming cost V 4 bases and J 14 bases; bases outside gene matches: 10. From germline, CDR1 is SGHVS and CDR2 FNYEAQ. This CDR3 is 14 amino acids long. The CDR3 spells CASSSRDRGRGWYF. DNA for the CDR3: TGTGCCAGCAGCTCCCGGGACAGGGGGCGCGGGTGGTATTTT. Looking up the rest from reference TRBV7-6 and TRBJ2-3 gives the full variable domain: GAGVSQSPRYKVTKRGQDVALRCDPISGHVSLYWYRQALGQGPEFLTYFNYEAQQDKSGLPNDRFSAERPEGSISTLTIQRTEQRDSAMYRCASSSRDRGRGWYFGPGTRLTVL.

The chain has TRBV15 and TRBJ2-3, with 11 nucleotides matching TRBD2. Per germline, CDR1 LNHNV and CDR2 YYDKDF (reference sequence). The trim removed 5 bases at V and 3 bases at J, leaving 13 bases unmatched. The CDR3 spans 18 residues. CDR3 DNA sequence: TGTGCCACCAGCCTAGGGACTAGCGGTTCACCGGCGACAGATACGCAGTATTTT. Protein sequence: CATSLGTSGSPATDTQYF.

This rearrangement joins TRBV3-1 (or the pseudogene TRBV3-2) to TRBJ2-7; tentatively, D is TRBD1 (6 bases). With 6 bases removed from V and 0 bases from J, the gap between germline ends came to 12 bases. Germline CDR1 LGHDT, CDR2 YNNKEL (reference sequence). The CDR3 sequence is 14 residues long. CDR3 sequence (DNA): TGTGCCAGCAGGCAGGGACATCGCTCCTACGAGCAGTACTTC. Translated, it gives CASRQGHRSYEQYF.

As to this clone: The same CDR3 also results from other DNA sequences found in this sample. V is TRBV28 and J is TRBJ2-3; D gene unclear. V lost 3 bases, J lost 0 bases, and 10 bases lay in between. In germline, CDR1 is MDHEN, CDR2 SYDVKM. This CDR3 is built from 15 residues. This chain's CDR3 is CASSLRRSSTDTQYF. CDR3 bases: TGTGCCAGCAGTTTGAGAAGGAGTAGCACAGATACGCAGTATTTT.